These 6 T cell receptor beta chains were all obtained from the same sample, sequenced in a study of cytomegalovirus exposure and HLA in healthy donors. The PCR had 60 Vbeta and 13 Jbeta primers. The repertoire was sequenced with immunoSEQ multiplex PCR; TCRdb's copy has only in-frame clones and lacks some. The sample has approximately 190,000 clones; around 90% are singletons. Specimen: PBMCs. These receptors originate from a boy under 10 years old in good health and CMV-seronegative.

The chain recombines TRBV30 with TRBJ1-1; the D gene is possibly TRBD1 (5 bases). Between the trimmed V and J ends, which lost 4 bases and 2 bases, there was a span of 11 bases. CDR1 GTSNPN and CDR2 SVGIG come from the germline V gene (reference sequence). The CDR3 runs 13 residues. CDR3 DNA sequence: TGTGCCTGGAATTTGCAGGGAAACACTGAAGCTTTCTTT. Its protein is CAWNLQGNTEAFF.

The genes are TRBV27 and TRBJ1-4; D might be TRBD1 (5 bases). Per germline, CDR1 MNHEY and CDR2 SMNVEV (reference sequence). This CDR3 has 20 residues. The ends were cut back, 5 bases at V and 0 bases at J, with 25 bases in the middle. The DNA for the CDR3 is TGTGCCAGCAGTCCCGGGGGGTCCCTTAATGAAAGAGCAACTAATGAAAAACTGTTTTTT. The encoded protein is CASSPGGSLNERATNEKLFF.

V gene TRBV6-1 combines with J gene TRBJ2-5; 8 nucleotides match TRBD1. The CDR3 spans 15 residues. Germline V CDR1 and CDR2: MNHNS, SASEGT. V trimming: 4 bases; J trimming: 2 bases; junction bases outside the gene matches: 6. CDR3 in DNA: TGTGCCAGCAGTGCCTGGACAGGGAGGCAAGAGACCCAGTACTTC. Residues: CASSAWTGRQETQYF.

The chain carries TRBV4-1 and TRBJ2-5, with 16 bases matching TRBD2. CDR1 and CDR2 (germline): MGHRA, YSYEKL. CDR3 length: 21 residues. V lost 0 bases to trimming and J lost 5 bases; unmatched junction nucleotides: 15. DNA of the CDR3: TGCGCCAGCAGCCAAGAGTTGGTCGGGACTAGCGGGGGGGCAGCGTTGGAGACCCAGTACTTC. This codes for CASSQELVGTSGGAALETQYF.

V is TRBV5-1 and J is TRBJ2-1, with unresolved D. This CDR3 contains 16 residues. The germline V gene encodes CDR1 SGHRS and CDR2 YFSETQ. The ends were cut back, 0 bases at V and 0 bases at J, with 10 bases in the middle. The CDR3 loop reads CASSLVSGTSYNEQFF. The CDR3, as DNA: TGCGCCAGCAGCTTGGTTAGTGGTACCTCCTACAATGAGCAGTTCTTC.

This clone was counted only a few times. The chain has TRBV7-2 and TRBJ2-1; TRBD2 is a possible D gene (5 bases). Germline CDR1 and CDR2: SGHTA and FQGNSA. This CDR3 has 14 residues. V lost 1 base to trimming and J lost 8 bases, with 12 bases between them. The CDR3 region is CASSLDTRWHEQFF. The CDR3 region has the DNA TGTGCCAGCAGCTTAGACACTAGGTGGCATGAGCAGTTCTTC.